These 24 T cell receptor beta chains were all obtained from the same sample, sequenced in a study of Tregs in tolerant kidney transplant recipients. TCRdb keeps only in-frame clones here, not all; method: immunoSEQ multiplex PCR. The table shows about 240,000 clones, with about four fifths occurring only once. The specimen was CD4+ T cells from blood. The receptors come from a human donor in good health.

This chain joins TRBV10-3 and TRBJ2-1; 10 positions agree with TRBD1. Per the germline V gene, CDR1 is ENHRY and CDR2 is SYGVKD. The CDR3 loop spans 15 amino acids. Trimming took 10 bases from V and 7 from J; bases not matched to a gene: 13. DNA of the CDR3: TGTGCCACCGCCTTTGGGACAGGGGTGACGAATGAGCAGTTCTTC. It is translated as CATAFGTGVTNEQFF.

This sequence joins TRBV5-1 and TRBJ2-1, with D perhaps matching TRBD1 (6 bases). The length of the CDR3 is 16 residues. The V end was cut by 4 bases, the J end by 6 bases, with 20 bases between. Germline-derived CDR1 and CDR2 are SGHRS and YFSETQ. The CDR3 nucleotides read TGCGCCAGCAGCGACCCAACAGGGCGCGGAGGCAATGAGCAGTTCTTC. This encodes CASSDPTGRGGNEQFF.

The genes are TRBV21-1 and TRBJ2-1. TRBV21-1 is recorded as a pseudogene. The CDR3 totals 14 residues. CDR3 coding DNA: TGTGCCAGCGGGGAAGAGGCTACCTACAATGAGCAGTTCTTC. Translation gives CASGEEATYNEQFF.

V and J are TRBV27 and TRBJ2-1, with D possibly matching TRBD2 (5 bases). V lost 0 bases to trimming and J lost 3 bases, with 12 bases between them. Germline V gene lookup returns CDR1 MNHEY and CDR2 SMNVEV (reference sequence). The CDR3 totals 16 residues. CDR3 loop: CASSLSSGVVYNEQFF. The CDR3 nucleotides read TGTGCCAGCAGTTTATCGTCCGGGGTAGTCTACAATGAGCAGTTCTTC.

This clone was seen a few times. The chain carries TRBV23-1 and TRBJ2-7; D may be TRBD1 (6 bases). TRBV23-1 is placed among ORFs of uncertain function. Trimming cost V 3 bases and J 0 bases, with 18 bases left between them. The CDR3 length is 17 residues. The CDR3 nucleotides are TGCGCCAGCAGTCATCGACGCCGGGACAAGCCCTCCTACGAGCAGTACTTC. This encodes CASSHRRRDKPSYEQYF.

The chain carries TRBV5-1 and TRBJ2-1, with 7 bases fitting TRBD2. V was clipped by 2 bases and J by 3 bases; unmatched bases: 14. The CDR3 is made up of 18 amino acids. Germline V gene sequence: CDR1 SGHRS, CDR2 YFSETQ. CDR3 sequence: CASSFGRPGLGIYNEQFF. As DNA, the CDR3 is TGCGCCAGCAGCTTTGGCCGGCCCGGACTAGGAATCTACAATGAGCAGTTCTTC. The full variable domain, its missing parts supplied by reference TRBV5-1 and TRBJ2-1, is KAGVTQTPRYLIKTRGQQVTLSCSPISGHRSVSWYQQTPGQGLQFLFEYFSETQRNKGNFPGRFSGRQFSNSRSEMNVSTLELGDSALYLCASSFGRPGLGIYNEQFFGPGTRLTVL.

CDR3 sequence (DNA): TGCGCCAGCAGCCAAGGGCCGGGACGGAGCTCCTACAATGAGCAGTTCTTC. Residues: CASSQGPGRSSYNEQFF. V gene TRBV4-1 combines with J gene TRBJ2-1; D possibly matches TRBD1 or TRBD2 (5 bases each). This CDR3 spans 17 amino acids. V lost 1 base and J lost 0, with 13 bases in between. In germline, CDR1 is MGHRA, CDR2 YSYEKL.

The chain employs TRBV7-9 and TRBJ1-3, with 9 bases identical to TRBD1. The germline V gene has CDR1 SEHNR and CDR2 FQNEAQ (reference sequence). CDR3 length: 18 amino acids. With V trimmed by 4 bases and J by 0 bases, 10 bases remained unmatched. CDR3 in DNA: TGTGCCAGCAGCTCGAACAGGGGGCACACGGGCTCTGGAAACACCATATATTTT. Its translation: CASSSNRGHTGSGNTIYF.

V is TRBV30 and J is TRBJ2-2; 10 bases line up with TRBD2. CDR1 is GTSNPN, CDR2 SVGIG, per germline (reference sequence). Trimming removed 6 bases from V and 4 bases from J; junction bases left unmatched: 11. This CDR3 comprises 16 residues. The CDR3 protein is CACLRGLAGGTGELFF. CDR3 coding DNA: TGTGCCTGCCTGAGAGGTTTAGCGGGGGGCACCGGGGAGCTGTTTTTT.

V is TRBV7-9 and J is TRBJ2-5; 7 bases fit TRBD1. CDR1 is SEHNR, CDR2 FQNEAQ, per germline (reference sequence). Trimming cost V 8 bases and J 5 bases; bases outside gene matches: 8. This CDR3 has 13 residues. DNA for the CDR3: TGTGCCAGCGTCCCCTCGACAGGGGAGACCCAGTACTTC. This translates into CASVPSTGETQYF.

The CDR3 loop is CASSQEVGLANNEQFF. In nucleotides, the CDR3 is TGTGCCAGCAGCCAAGAGGTGGGACTAGCGAACAATGAGCAGTTCTTC. The gene calls are TRBV4-2 and TRBJ2-1; 10 nucleotides align to TRBD2. CDR1 and CDR2 from the germline V gene are LGHNA and YNFKEQ. The V and J ends lost 0 bases and 5 bases, in that order; junction bases with no gene match: 4. This CDR3 is 16 amino acids long.

This rearrangement joins TRBV6-4 to TRBJ2-1, with TRBD1 identical over 7 bases. Germline V CDR1 and CDR2: MRHNA, SNTAGT. The CDR3 runs 13 residues. V dropped 5 bases and J dropped 5; count of bases not matched to a gene: 3. For the CDR3, the DNA is TGTGCCAGCAGTATTACAGGGGACAATGAGCAGTTCTTC. Amino acid sequence: CASSITGDNEQFF.

The CDR3 reads CASSRTGVLALHF. The CDR3 region has the DNA TGTGCCAGCAGCAGGACAGGGGTTCTGGCCCTCCACTTT. The chain employs TRBV14 and TRBJ1-6, with 9 nucleotides matching TRBD1. The trim removed 5 bases at V and 14 bases at J, leaving 7 bases unmatched. The CDR3 loop spans 13 amino acids. Germline V gene lookup returns CDR1 SGHDN and CDR2 FVKESK. The full variable domain, completed using reference TRBV14 and TRBJ1-6, is EAGVTQFPSHSVIEKGQTVTLRCDPISGHDNLYWYRRVMGKEIKFLLHFVKESKQDESGMPNNRFLAERTGGTYSTLKVQPAELEDSGVYFCASSRTGVLALHFGNGTRLTVT.

In its sample, this clone was seen once. Relative to the germline gene, one junction end is altered; a read error may explain this. This chain uses TRBV12-5 with TRBJ1-3; D gene ambiguous. In germline, CDR1 is LGHNT, CDR2 FRNRAP. The CDR3 runs to 16 residues. CDR3 region: CASGLVLERAGNAIYF. In DNA, the CDR3 is TGTGCTAGTGGTTTGGTACTGGAAAGGGCCGGAAACGCCATATATTTT.

This clone appeared a single time. V usage is TRBV6-4 and J usage is TRBJ1-5; 7 positions match TRBD1. J was trimmed by 9 bases and V by 5 bases; bases with no gene match: 7. The germline V gene encodes CDR1 MRHNA and CDR2 SNTAGT. This CDR3 region has 13 residues. The CDR3 DNA follows: TGTGCCAGCAGTCAGGGGGGTTATGGGCCCCAGCATTTT. Translation gives CASSQGGYGPQHF.

CDR3 in DNA: TGCGCCAGCAGCCCGGGACTAGCCTTACTCTACGAGCAGTACTTC. This sequence encodes CASSPGLALLYEQYF. The rearrangement joins TRBV4-1 to TRBJ2-5; 9 bases are a match to TRBD2. The end of the DNA is better explained by TRBJ2-7, so the J call may be wrong. The CDR3 is made up of 15 amino acids. Germline V gene data show CDR1 as MGHRA and CDR2 as YSYEKL.

The genes are TRBV11-3 and TRBJ1-1; D unresolved. V lost 5 bases and J 0 bases, leaving 13 bases between the germline ends. This CDR3 region has 15 residues. The germline CDR1 and CDR2 sequences are SGHNT and YENEEA. The CDR3 sequence: CASSPVELMNTEAFF. DNA of the CDR3: TGTGCCAGCAGCCCAGTGGAGTTAATGAACACTGAAGCTTTCTTT.

This rearrangement joins TRBV18 to TRBJ2-7, with D perhaps assigned TRBD1 or TRBD2 (5 bases each). This CDR3 contains 17 residues. V dropped 2 bases and J dropped 0 bases, with 17 bases sitting between them. Germline loops: CDR1 KGHSH, CDR2 LQKENI. The CDR3: CASSPTITGRSSYEQYF. The CDR3 nucleotides read TGTGCCAGCTCACCAACGATAACGGGACGAAGCTCCTACGAGCAGTACTTC.

The chain is built from TRBV4-2 and TRBJ2-2, with 7 nucleotides matching TRBD1. The germline CDR1 and CDR2 sequences are LGHNA and YNFKEQ. The length of the CDR3 is 18 residues. The ends lost 3 bases at V and 6 bases at J; junction bases unmatched: 16. The CDR3 here is CASSQAGTSGGQAGELFF. The CDR3 nucleotides are TGTGCCAGCAGCCAGGCCGGGACCTCCGGAGGACAGGCCGGGGAGCTGTTTTTT.

This chain uses TRBV5-1 with TRBJ1-1; D is perhaps TRBD1 (6 bases). This CDR3 comprises 14 residues. Germline CDR1 and CDR2: SGHRS and YFSETQ. Trimming removed 2 bases from V and 1 base from J, with 9 bases in between. The CDR3 loop is CASSLDRTNTEAFF. As DNA, the CDR3 is TGCGCCAGCAGCTTAGACAGGACGAACACTGAAGCTTTCTTT.

The V call is TRBV5-1, the J call TRBJ2-5; D perhaps matches TRBD2 (6 bases). From germline, CDR1 is SGHRS and CDR2 YFSETQ. This CDR3 contains 15 residues. Trimming shortened V by 3 bases and J by 1 base, and 13 bases separated the two germline ends. CDR3 region: CASSSNLASQETQYF. Written as DNA, the CDR3 is TGCGCCAGCAGCTCCAATCTAGCGTCCCAAGAGACCCAGTACTTC.

V gene TRBV21-1 combines with J gene TRBJ1-5; the D segment call TRBD1 is taken from the table without a DNA check. TRBV21-1 is a documented pseudogene. This CDR3 has 22 residues. CDR3 sequence reads: CASRNLDYRGPTPLYSNQPQHF. CDR3 DNA sequence: TGTGCCAGCAGAAACCTTGACTACAGGGGACCGACCCCGCTCTATAGCAATCAGCCCCAGCATTTT.

The chain links TRBV6-5 to TRBJ1-3; D is possibly TRBD1 (5 bases). The CDR3 runs 16 residues. V lost 2 bases and J 0 bases, leaving 11 bases between the germline ends. Per germline, CDR1 MNHEY and CDR2 SVGAGI. The CDR3 spells CASSYGWGGSGNTIYF. CDR3 nucleotides: TGTGCCAGCAGTTACGGCTGGGGGGGCTCTGGAAACACCATATATTTT.

This chain uses TRBV6-6 with TRBJ2-5; D tentatively fits TRBD1 or TRBD2 (5 bases each). Germline CDR1 reads MNHNY; CDR2 reads SVGAGI (reference sequence). There are 15 residues in the CDR3. The V end was cut by 10 bases, the J end by 3 bases, with 21 bases between. In nucleotides, the CDR3 is TGTGCCACCTCTAGGTCGGGGACCAGGGAAGAGACCCAGTACTTC. Translating gives CATSRSGTREETQYF.